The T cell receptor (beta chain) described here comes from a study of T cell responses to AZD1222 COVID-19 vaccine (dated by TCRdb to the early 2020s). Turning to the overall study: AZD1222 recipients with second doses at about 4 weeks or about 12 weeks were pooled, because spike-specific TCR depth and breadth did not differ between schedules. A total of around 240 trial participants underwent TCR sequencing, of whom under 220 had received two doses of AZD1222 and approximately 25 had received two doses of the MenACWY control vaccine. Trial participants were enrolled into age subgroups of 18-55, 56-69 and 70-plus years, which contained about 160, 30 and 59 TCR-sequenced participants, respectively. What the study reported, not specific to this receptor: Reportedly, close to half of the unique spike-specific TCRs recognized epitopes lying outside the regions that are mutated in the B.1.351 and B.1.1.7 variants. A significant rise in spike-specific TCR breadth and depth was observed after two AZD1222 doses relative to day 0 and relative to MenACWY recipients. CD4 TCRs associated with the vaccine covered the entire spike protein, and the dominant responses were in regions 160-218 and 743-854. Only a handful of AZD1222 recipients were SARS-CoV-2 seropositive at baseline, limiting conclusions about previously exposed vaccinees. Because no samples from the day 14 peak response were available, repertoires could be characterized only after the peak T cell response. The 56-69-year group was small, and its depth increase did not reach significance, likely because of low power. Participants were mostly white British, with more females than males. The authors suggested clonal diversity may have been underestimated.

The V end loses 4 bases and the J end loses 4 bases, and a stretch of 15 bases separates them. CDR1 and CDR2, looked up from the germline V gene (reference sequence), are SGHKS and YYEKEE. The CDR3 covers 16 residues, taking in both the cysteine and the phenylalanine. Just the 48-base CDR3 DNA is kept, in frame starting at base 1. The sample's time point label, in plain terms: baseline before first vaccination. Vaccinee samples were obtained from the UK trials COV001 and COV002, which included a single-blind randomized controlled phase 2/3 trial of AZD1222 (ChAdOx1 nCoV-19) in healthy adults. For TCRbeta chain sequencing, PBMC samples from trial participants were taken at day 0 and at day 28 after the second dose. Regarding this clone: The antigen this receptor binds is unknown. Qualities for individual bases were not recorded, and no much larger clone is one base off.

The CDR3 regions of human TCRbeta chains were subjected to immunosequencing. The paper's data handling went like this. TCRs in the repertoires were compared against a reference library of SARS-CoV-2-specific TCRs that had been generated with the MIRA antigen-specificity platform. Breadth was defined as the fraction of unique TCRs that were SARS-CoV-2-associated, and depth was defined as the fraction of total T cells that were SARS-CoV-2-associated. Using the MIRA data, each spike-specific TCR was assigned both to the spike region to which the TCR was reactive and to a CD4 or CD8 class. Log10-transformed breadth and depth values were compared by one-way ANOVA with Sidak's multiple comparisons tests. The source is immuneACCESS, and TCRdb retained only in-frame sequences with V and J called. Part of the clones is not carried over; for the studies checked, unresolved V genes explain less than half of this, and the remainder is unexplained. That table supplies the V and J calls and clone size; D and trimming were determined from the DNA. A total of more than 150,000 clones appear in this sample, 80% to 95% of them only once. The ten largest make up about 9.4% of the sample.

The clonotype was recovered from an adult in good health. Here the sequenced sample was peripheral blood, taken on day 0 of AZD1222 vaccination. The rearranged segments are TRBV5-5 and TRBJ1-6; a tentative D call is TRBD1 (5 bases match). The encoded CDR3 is CASSPTGAGYNSPLHF. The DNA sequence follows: TGTGCCAGCAGCCCAACCGGGGCGGGGTATAATTCACCCCTCCACTTT. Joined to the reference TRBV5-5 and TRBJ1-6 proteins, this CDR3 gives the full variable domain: DAGVTQSPTHLIKTRGQQVTLRCSPISGHKSVSWYQQVLGQGPQFIFQYYEKEERGRGNFPDRFSARQFPNYSSELNVNALLLGDSALYLCASSPTGAGYNSPLHFGNGTRLTVT.